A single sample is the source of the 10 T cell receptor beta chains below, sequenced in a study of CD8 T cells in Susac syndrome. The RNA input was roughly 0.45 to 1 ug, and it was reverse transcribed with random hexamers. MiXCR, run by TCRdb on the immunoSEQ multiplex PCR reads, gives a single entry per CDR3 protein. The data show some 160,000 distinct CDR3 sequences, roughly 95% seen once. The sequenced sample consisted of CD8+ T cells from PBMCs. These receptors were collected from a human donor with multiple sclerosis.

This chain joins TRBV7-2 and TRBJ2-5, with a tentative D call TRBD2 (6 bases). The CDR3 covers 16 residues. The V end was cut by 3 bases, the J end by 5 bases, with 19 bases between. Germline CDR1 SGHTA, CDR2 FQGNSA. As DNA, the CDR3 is TGTGCCAGCAGCTTTGGAGCTACGACTAGGGCGGAGACCCAGTACTTC. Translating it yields CASSFGATTRAETQYF.

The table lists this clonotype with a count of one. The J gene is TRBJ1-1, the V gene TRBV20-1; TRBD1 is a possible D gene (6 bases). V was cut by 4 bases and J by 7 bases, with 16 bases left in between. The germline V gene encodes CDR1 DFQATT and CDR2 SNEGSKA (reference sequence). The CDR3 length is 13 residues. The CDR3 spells CSATTRDTLEAFF. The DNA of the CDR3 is TGCAGTGCTACAACCCGGGACACCCTTGAAGCTTTCTTT.

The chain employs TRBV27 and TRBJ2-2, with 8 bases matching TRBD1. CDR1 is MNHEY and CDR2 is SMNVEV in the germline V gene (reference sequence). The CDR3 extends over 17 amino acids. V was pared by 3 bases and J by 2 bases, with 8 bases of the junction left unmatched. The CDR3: CASSFKADRANTGELFF. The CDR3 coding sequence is TGTGCCAGCAGTTTCAAAGCGGACAGGGCAAACACCGGGGAGCTGTTTTTT.

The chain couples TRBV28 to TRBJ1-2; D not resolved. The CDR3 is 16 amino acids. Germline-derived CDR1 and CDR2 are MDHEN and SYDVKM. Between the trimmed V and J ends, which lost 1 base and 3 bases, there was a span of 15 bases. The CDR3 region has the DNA TGTGCCAGCAGTTTATTGACGAGAGAGTCCTACTATGGCTACACCTTC. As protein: CASSLLTRESYYGYTF.

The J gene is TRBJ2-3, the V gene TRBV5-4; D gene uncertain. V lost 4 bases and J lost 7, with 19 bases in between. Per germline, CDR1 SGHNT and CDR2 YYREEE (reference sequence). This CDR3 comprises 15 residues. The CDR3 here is CASSLRPPDMNTQYF. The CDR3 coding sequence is TGTGCCAGCAGCCTAAGGCCCCCCGATATGAATACGCAGTATTTT.

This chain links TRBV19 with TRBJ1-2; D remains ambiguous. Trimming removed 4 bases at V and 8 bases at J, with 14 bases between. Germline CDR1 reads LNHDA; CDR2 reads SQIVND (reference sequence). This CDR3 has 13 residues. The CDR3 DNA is TGTGCCAGTAGTACCAACCCCCCTTACGGCTACACCTTC. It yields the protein CASSTNPPYGYTF.

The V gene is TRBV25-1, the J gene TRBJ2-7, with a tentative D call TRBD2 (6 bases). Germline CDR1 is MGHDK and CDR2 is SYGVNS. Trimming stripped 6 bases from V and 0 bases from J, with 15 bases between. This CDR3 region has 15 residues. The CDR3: CASSLNRRGSYEQYF. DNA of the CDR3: TGTGCCAGCAGCTTAAATCGGAGGGGCTCCTACGAGCAGTACTTC.

The CDR3 DNA sequence: TGTGCCAGCACTCTGTTTGAAGGGGCTGAAAAACTGTTTTTT. Translation gives CASTLFEGAEKLFF. V gene TRBV6-5 combines with J gene TRBJ1-4; D might be TRBD1 (5 bases). V lost 7 bases to trimming and J lost 7 bases, with 16 bases between them. This CDR3 region has 14 residues. Germline V gene lookup returns CDR1 MNHEY and CDR2 SVGAGI.

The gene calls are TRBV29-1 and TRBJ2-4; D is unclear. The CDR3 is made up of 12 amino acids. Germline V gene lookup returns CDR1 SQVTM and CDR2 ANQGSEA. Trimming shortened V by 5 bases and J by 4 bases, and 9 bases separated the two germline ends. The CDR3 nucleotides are TGCAGCGTTATGGTCCAGAAAAACATTCAGTACTTC. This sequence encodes CSVMVQKNIQYF.

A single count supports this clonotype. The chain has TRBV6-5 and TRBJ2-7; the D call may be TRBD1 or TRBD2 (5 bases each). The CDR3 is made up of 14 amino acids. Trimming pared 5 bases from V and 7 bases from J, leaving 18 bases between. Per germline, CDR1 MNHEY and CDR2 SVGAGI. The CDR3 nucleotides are TGTGCCAGCAGTGCGAGGGACGGCAGTTGGGAGCAGTACTTC. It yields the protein CASSARDGSWEQYF.